What follows are 7 T cell receptor beta chains derived from one specimen sequenced in a study of early T cells in non-severe SARS-CoV-2 infection. TCRdb re-analysed the 5' RACE reads in MiXCR, keeping a single row per CDR3 protein. The sample lists 60,000 or so distinct CDR3 sequences; around 9.3% were seen once. Sequenced input: whole blood. These receptors originate from an adult who was a healthcare worker with PCR-confirmed SARS-CoV-2 infection or an uninfected control (not recorded which).

This clonotype was seen many times. The CDR3 nucleotides are TGTGCCAGCAGCCCGCAGGGCGCTGAAGCTTTCTTT. This sequence encodes CASSPQGAEAFF. This sequence joins TRBV3-1 and TRBJ1-1; D perhaps matches TRBD1 (5 bases). The CDR3 loop spans 12 amino acids. The germline V gene has CDR1 LGHDT and CDR2 YNNKEL (reference sequence). V dropped 4 bases and J dropped 6 bases, with 9 bases sitting between them.

This clonotype was observed at least ten times. This chain joins TRBV7-9 and TRBJ1-1; TRBD1 matches 8 bases. The V gene end was trimmed by 3 bases and the J gene end by 2 bases; junction bases not matched to a gene: 5. This CDR3 comprises 15 residues. CDR1 SEHNR and CDR2 FQNEAQ come from the germline V gene (reference sequence). CDR3: CASSFGTGANTEAFF. The DNA of the CDR3 is TGTGCCAGCAGCTTCGGGACAGGAGCTAACACTGAAGCTTTCTTT.

This clonotype was seen only a few times. The rearrangement uses TRBV5-4 and TRBJ2-3, with 10 nucleotides matching TRBD2. J was trimmed by 0 bases and V by 4 bases; bases with no gene match: 5. The germline V gene has CDR1 SGHNT and CDR2 YYREEE (reference sequence). This CDR3 spans 16 amino acids. This CDR3 is CASSTATSGSTDTQYF. CDR3 in DNA: TGTGCCAGCAGCACCGCGACTAGCGGGAGCACAGATACGCAGTATTTT.

This clonotype was seen ten or more times. CDR3 region: CASYRTGNNEQFF. The CDR3, as DNA: TGTGCCAGCTACCGGACAGGGAACAATGAGCAGTTCTTC. This chain links TRBV18 with TRBJ2-1, with 8 nucleotides matching TRBD1. The V segment lost 7 bases and the J segment 5 bases; nucleotides outside the gene matches: 4. This CDR3 has 13 residues. Germline V gives CDR1 KGHSH, CDR2 LQKENI.

This clonotype was recorded at least ten times. The V call is TRBV12-3 or TRBV12-4, the J call TRBJ2-2; TRBD1 or TRBD2 may be the D gene (7 bases each). The CDR3 totals 18 residues. V shed 6 bases and J shed 4 bases, with 24 bases lying between them. CDR3 nucleotide sequence: TGTGCCAGCAGGGTGACAGGGAGGGGCCTCGTGGGCACCGGGGAGCTGTTTTTT. It specifies CASRVTGRGLVGTGELFF.

In its sample, this clonotype was seen many times. V usage is TRBV30 and J usage is TRBJ2-3; D is unclear. Trimming stripped 8 bases from V and 0 bases from J, with 9 bases between. CDR3 size: 12 residues. CDR1 and CDR2 (germline): GTSNPN, SVGIG (reference sequence). In DNA form, the CDR3 reads TGTGCCGGGTCACAGAGCACAGATACGCAGTATTTT. This sequence encodes CAGSQSTDTQYF.

This clonotype was counted a few times. The rearrangement joins TRBV4-1 to TRBJ2-5; D gene unclear. In germline, CDR1 is MGHRA, CDR2 YSYEKL. The CDR3 has 15 amino acids. The V and J ends lost 7 bases and 8 bases respectively, with 23 bases between them. Here the CDR3 reads CASTPSTTRKDTQYF. CDR3 nucleotides: TGCGCCAGCACCCCAAGTACAACAAGAAAGGATACCCAGTACTTC.